This TCR beta chain was sequenced in a study of OX40 agonist ivuxolimab in advanced cancers. Study-level background: People in dose escalation had one of these cancers: hepatocellular carcinoma, melanoma, renal cell or head and neck cancer. Checkpoint inhibitors had been given previously to over 30% of patients. Study-wide results and caveats: Researchers did not determine the expanded peripheral T cells' antigen specificity.

The CDR3 is made up of 16 amino acids. Trimming took off 0 bases at V and 0 bases at J, with 11 bases between the two ends. Germline-derived CDR1 and CDR2 are SGHKS and YYEKEE (reference sequence). Sequenced by immunoSEQ multiplex PCR; TCRdb stores in-frame clones only, minus some. The sample lists 55,000 to 85,000 clones; 70% to 90% were seen once. About this clone itself: No antigen is known for it.

The V call is TRBV5-5, the J call TRBJ2-3; D uncertain. The starting material was CD4+ or CD8+ T cells sorted from blood, obtained in a trial of the OX40 agonist ivuxolimab. This clonotype was obtained from an adult with an advanced solid tumor such as melanoma, head and neck, liver or kidney cancer. The CDR3 DNA reads TGTGCCAGCAGCTTGGGGTCAGGAACTAGCACAGATACGCAGTATTTT. This sequence encodes CASSLGSGTSTDTQYF.